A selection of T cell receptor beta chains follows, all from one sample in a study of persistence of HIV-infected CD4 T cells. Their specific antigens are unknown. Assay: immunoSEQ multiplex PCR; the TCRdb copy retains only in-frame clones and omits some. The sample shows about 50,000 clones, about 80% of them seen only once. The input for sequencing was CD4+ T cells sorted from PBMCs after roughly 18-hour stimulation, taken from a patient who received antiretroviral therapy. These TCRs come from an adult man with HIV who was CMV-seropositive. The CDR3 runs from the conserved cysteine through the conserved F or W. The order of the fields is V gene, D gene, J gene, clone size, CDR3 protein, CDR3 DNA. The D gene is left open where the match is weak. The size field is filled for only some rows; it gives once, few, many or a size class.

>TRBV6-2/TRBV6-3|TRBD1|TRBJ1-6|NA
CASSSTGVGSYNSPLHF
TGTGCCAGCAGTTCGACAGGGGTCGGCTCCTATAATTCACCCCTCCACTTT
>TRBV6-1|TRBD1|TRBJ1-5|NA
CASSDLGGTGNQPQHF
TGTGCCAGCAGTGATTTGGGCGGGACAGGCAATCAGCCCCAGCATTTT
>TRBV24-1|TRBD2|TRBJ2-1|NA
CATSGSGLESNEQFF
TGTGCCACCAGTGGGTCGGGACTAGAGTCCAATGAGCAGTTCTTC
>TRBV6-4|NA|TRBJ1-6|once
CASRETWAGNSPLHF
TGTGCCAGCAGGGAGACTTGGGCAGGGAATTCACCCCTCCACTTT
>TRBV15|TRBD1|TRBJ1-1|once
CATSRGLRTGREAFF
TGTGCCACCAGCAGAGGGTTGCGGACAGGGCGTGAAGCTTTCTTT
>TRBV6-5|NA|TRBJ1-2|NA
CASSYSMGNYGYTF
TGTGCCAGCAGTTACTCAATGGGGAACTATGGCTACACCTTC
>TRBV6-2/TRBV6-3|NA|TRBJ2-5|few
CASSYIRRFQETQYF
TGTGCCAGCAGTTACATAAGGCGGTTCCAAGAGACCCAGTACTTC
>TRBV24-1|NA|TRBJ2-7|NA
CATPQGGCEQYF
TGTGCCACCCCCCAGGGGGGCTGCGAGCAGTACTTC
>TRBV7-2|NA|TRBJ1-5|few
CASSLVGQPNQPQHF
TGTGCCAGCAGCTTAGTGGGGCAACCTAATCAGCCCCAGCATTTT
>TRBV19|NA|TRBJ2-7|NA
CASSPTRSYEQYF
TGTGCCAGTAGTCCGACTAGATCCTACGAGCAGTACTTC
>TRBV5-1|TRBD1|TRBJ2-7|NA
CASRRPGQGPEQYF
TGCGCCAGCAGGAGGCCGGGACAGGGTCCCGAGCAGTACTTC
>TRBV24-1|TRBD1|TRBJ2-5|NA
CATSEGQGGETQYF
TGTGCCACCAGTGAGGGACAGGGTGGCGAGACCCAGTACTTC
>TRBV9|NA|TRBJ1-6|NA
CASSVGDTGSSPLHF
TGTGCCAGCAGCGTAGGAGATACAGGTAGTTCACCCCTCCACTTT
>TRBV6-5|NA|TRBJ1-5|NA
CASSRTQNVNQPQHF
TGTGCCAGCAGCAGGACACAGAATGTCAATCAGCCCCAGCATTTT
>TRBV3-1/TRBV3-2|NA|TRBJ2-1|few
CASSQDSGKYNEQFF
TGTGCCAGCAGCCAAGATTCAGGGAAATACAATGAGCAGTTCTTC
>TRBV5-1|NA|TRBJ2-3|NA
CASSLTGSADTQYF
TGCGCCAGCAGCTTGACGGGGTCGGCAGATACGCAGTATTTT
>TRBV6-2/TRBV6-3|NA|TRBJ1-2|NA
CASSFRTFGYTF
TGTGCCAGCAGTTTCAGGACATTTGGCTACACCTTC
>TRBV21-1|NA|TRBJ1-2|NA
CASSKLRRGGYGYTF
TGTGCCAGCAGCAAACTCCGACGGGGTGGATATGGCTACACCTTC
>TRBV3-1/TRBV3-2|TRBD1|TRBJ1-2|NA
CASSQGQGNYGYTF
TGTGCCAGCAGCCAAGGACAGGGAAACTATGGCTACACCTTC
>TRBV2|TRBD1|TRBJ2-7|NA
CASSDRDRAAYEQYF
TGTGCCAGCAGTGACCGGGACAGGGCCGCCTACGAGCAGTACTTC